This entry describes one T cell receptor (beta chain). This clone was seen more than once but under ten times. The clone's antigen remains unknown. Base qualities are not recorded, but no much larger clone differs from it by a single base. The library came from the immunoSEQ multiplex PCR assay. For the multiplex PCR, a mixture combining 60 forward primers for TCR Vbeta segments and 13 reverse primers for TCR Jbeta segments was used. A multiplex PCR assay on genomic DNA amplified the CDR3 region of rearranged TCR beta genes. The amplified TCR beta libraries were sequenced on the Illumina HiSeq System as 87-base-pair reads. For the original study's pipeline: A later analysis tallied about 77 million unique TCR beta chains across the 640 or so repertoires, and about 10 million of those chains were shared by two or more donors. A nearest-neighbor algorithm error-corrected the raw reads and collapsed the reads into unique sequences, merging closely related sequences to remove PCR and sequencing errors. To assign V, D and J gene segments, CDR3 sequences were aligned to IMGT reference sequences. For a sequence to be retained, at least a six-nucleotide match to both a V gene segment and a J gene segment was required. A rearrangement was called productive if the CDR3 had no stop codons and remained in frame with V and J, and every other rearrangement was called non-productive. CDR3 was defined by IMGT convention, running from the second conserved V-encoded cysteine to the conserved J-encoded phenylalanine. The earlier analysis of about 610 of the donors excluded sequences that lacked an unambiguous match to a single V gene segment. An earlier analysis of approximately 590 of the donors classified V segments as functional when productive rearrangements were above 56.7% and as segregating when the standard deviation between donors was above 5%. A statistical classification framework was built for diagnosing cytomegalovirus status from the catalog of TCR beta chain sequences. In a later analysis, TCR nucleotide sequences were compared against IMGT/GENE-DB human TR gene sequences so that V and J genes could be assigned. Using the TCRdist pipeline, a later analysis assigned CDR3 sequences along with most-parsimonious VDJ recombination scenarios. In a later analysis, each TCR beta chain was defined by its CDR3 amino acid sequence together with its V-gene family, and reads lacking a unique V-gene family were excluded. As a way to deal with suspected cross-contamination and a sequencing artifact, a later analysis dropped 450 to 700 nucleotide sequences that were highly shared and had low generation probability. A later analysis calculated a clonal expansion index for each public chain from normalized within-repertoire ranks of inferred template counts. A later analysis computed generation probabilities with a VDJ recombination model fitted to out-of-frame rearrangements, and checked the results against IGoR. In a later analysis, hypergeometric tests were used to score TCR-TCR, TCR-HLA and TCR-CMV co-occurrence, with a repertoire-size bias correction applied to TCR pairs. False discovery rates were estimated in a later analysis by permuting HLA or CMV assignments 20 times. In a later analysis, co-occurring TCRs were grouped using DBSCAN, and TCRdist sequence similarity was added for clustering within HLA-allele-positive subsets. For co-occurrence clustering, repertoires with fewer than 30,000 or more than 120,000 public chains were excluded, along with about five repertoires with anomalous nucleotide sharing. TCRdb re-hosts the immuneACCESS table, in-frame sequences only. Its copies lack some clones; in the studies checked, an unresolved V gene accounts for under half of them, and the cause for the rest is not known. The D gene and trimming were derived from the DNA, and the V and J assignments and clone size from that table. This sample has some 170,000 clones in its table, and around 75% of those were observed once. The top ten clones comprise 2.5% to 3.5% of the sample.

This sample stems from a study of cytomegalovirus exposure and HLA in healthy donors (dated by TCRdb to between 2016 and 2019). Regarding the study in general: In an earlier analysis of 450 to 750 of the donors, 276 Gb of sequence data and some 100 million unique TCR beta sequences from about 190 million T cells were reported. Among roughly 400 genotyped donors of the cohort, an average of roughly 230,000 unique TCR beta nucleotide sequences was sequenced per donor, of which about 18% were non-productive. Every repertoire in the discovery cohort had been generated on one and the same sequencing platform. About 5 DR-DQ haplotypes were handled as single units for association and clustering, since linkage in the cohort was strong. To predict cytomegalovirus infection status, the study combined high-throughput TCR immunosequencing, statistical association of individual TCRs with disease status, and machine learning. Genome-wide SNP genotypes for about 65% of the roughly 700 donors were used in a later genetic analysis, which treated that subset as a discovery cohort. In an earlier analysis of roughly 600 of the donors, high-throughput TCR beta sequencing was used to judge whether each TCR beta V gene segment behaved as functional or pseudogenic. A separate validation cohort of some 130 different subjects was used in addition to the 666-subject first cohort. Class I and class II HLA loci were covered by the typing at four-digit resolution. The number of typed donors differed by locus: roughly 629-640 for A, B, C, DRB1 and DQB1; 500 to 550 for DQA1; 606 for DPA1; and 400 to 480 for DPB1. Of the roughly 390 genotyped donors, 65% to 90% fell in the genetic ancestry cluster associated with self-reported Caucasian donors. The study aimed to test whether signatures of past pathogen exposure could be identified by cataloging public T cell receptors. The later analysis used no new phenotypic data to find candidate immune exposures, relying instead on TCR beta sequences and their occurrence across donors. Alongside the repertoire data, information on donor age, sex, ethnicity and CMV serostatus was compiled. About 300 gigabases of sequencing data and roughly 90 million unique TCR sequences were included in an early release covering about 620 HLA-typed donors. To study patterns of TCR occurrence, a later analysis re-analyzed previously published TCR beta repertoires from 666 donors and added high-resolution HLA genotyping. The study used immunosequencing to profile the T cell repertoires of approximately 630 subjects and linked those repertoires to cytomegalovirus serostatus. Results and caveats for the whole study, not just this receptor: A few of the identified cytomegalovirus-associated TCR beta chains were confirmed in vitro to be specific for cytomegalovirus antigens. Most TCR sequences were observed very rarely across donors, whereas some public TCRs were present in many individuals. A later analysis found that TCR association rates varied across HLA loci, with DRB1 alleles showing the most associated TCRs and HLA-C alleles the fewest. An earlier analysis of approximately 570 of the donors showed that most TCR beta V segments appeared in productive rearrangements either about 87% or about 30% of the time, which broadly matched IMGT annotations. Because counts were too low, about 18 rarely observed V segments, including chromosome 9 orphons, were left out of the earlier analysis of roughly 600 of the donors. Sequencing depth was assumed to be roughly uniform across donors in the presence/absence analyses, though that assumption may not hold. Because some donors lacked HLA typing at each locus, the association tests relied only on the typed subset. According to a later analysis, parvovirus B19, influenza, CMV and Epstein-Barr virus appeared linked to several top co-occurrence clusters. CMV serostatus was the only immune exposure information available for the cohort. A further reported finding was that TCR beta sequences accurately predicted the HLA-A and HLA-B alleles for most subjects in the first cohort. Correlated functional status among segregating V segments might reflect linkage disequilibrium, but an unknown experimental factor could not be ruled out. Because the 87-base-pair reads could not distinguish some IMGT-functional V segments, including TRBV6-2 and TRBV6-3, those segments were excluded. In a later analysis, most CMV-associated TCR beta chains were found to appear HLA-restricted, with HLA associations seemingly driven largely by CMV exposure. The study gave a list of around 170 TCR beta chains associated with cytomegalovirus. A later analysis found that HLA-associated TCR beta chains were more clonally expanded and had lower generation probabilities than equally common non-associated chains. V-gene and J-gene trimming of TCR beta chains was associated with a missense DCLRE1C variant in a later genetic analysis, and the association was replicated in an independent cohort. The authors suggested that the approach could potentially be extended to other disease states and immunological phenotypes. A later analysis associated 15,000 to 20,000 TCR beta sequences with specific HLA alleles at a false discovery rate of 0.05. In this cohort, only TCR beta chains were sequenced, and detectable features were limited by the absence of alpha or paired-chain data. When HLA alleles, especially DR and DQ, strongly co-occurred, TCR associations were difficult to assign to individual alleles. According to a later genetic analysis, donors in an Asian-associated ancestry cluster had fewer N-insertions in productive TCRs than the approximately 710-donor mean. A cluster of highly shared sequence variants was judged likely to be a technical artifact of the sequencing pipeline. The classifier was reported to diagnose cytomegalovirus status with high specificity and sensitivity in both the original and validation cohorts.

In total, 500 to 700 healthy bone marrow donors made up the cohort. At the time of sampling, every cohort member was nominally healthy, though immune exposures that went unrecorded were likely present. The donor was CMV seropositive and belonged to the group of about 290 seropositive cohort members. A peripheral blood sample was collected from each donor, and TCR beta sequencing was performed on peripheral blood mononuclear cells. The Qiagen DNeasy Blood Extraction Kit was used to extract genomic DNA from the blood cell samples. The CDR3, cysteine through phenylalanine, is 16 amino acids long. The only DNA kept is the CDR3, 48 bases in frame from the first base. The germline V gene yields MNHEY for CDR1 and SVGAGI for CDR2. After removal of 0 bases from V and 6 bases from J, the junction retains 7 bases not matched to a gene.

The sequence derives from a woman in her forties or fifties in good health and CMV-seropositive. The specimen sequenced was PBMCs. The rearrangement combines TRBV6-5 with TRBJ2-1, and TRBD2 matches 8 of the central bases. The CDR3 protein sequence reads: CASSYSSGASGNEQFF. The nucleotide sequence is given as TGTGCCAGCAGTTACTCTAGCGGGGCTTCGGGCAATGAGCAGTTCTTC.